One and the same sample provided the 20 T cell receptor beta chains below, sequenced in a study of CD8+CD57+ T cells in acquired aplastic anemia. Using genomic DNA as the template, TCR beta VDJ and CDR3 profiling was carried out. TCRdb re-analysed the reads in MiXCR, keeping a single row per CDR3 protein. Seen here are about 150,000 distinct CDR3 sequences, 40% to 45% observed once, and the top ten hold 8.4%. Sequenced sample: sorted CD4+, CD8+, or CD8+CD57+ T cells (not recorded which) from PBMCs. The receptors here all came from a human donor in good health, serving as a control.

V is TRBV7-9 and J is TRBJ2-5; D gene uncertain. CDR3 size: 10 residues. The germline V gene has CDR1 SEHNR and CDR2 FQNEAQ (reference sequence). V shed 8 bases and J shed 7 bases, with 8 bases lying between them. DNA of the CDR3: TGTGCCAGCGGGCCAGCGACCCAGTACTTC. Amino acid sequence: CASGPATQYF.

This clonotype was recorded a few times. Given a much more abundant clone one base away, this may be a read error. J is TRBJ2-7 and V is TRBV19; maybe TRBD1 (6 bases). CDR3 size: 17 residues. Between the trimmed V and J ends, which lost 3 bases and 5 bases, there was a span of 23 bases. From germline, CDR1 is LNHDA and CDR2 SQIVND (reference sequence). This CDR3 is CASSIMGHGLTGHEQYF. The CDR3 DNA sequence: TGTGCCAGTAGTATTATGGGACACGGACTCACAGGCCACGAGCAGTACTTC.

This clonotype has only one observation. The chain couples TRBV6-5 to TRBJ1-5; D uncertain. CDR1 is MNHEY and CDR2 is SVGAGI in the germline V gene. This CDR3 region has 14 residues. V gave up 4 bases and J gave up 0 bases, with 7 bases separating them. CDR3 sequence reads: CASSSDGSNQPQHF. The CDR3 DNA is TGTGCCAGCAGTTCGGACGGTAGCAATCAGCCCCAGCATTTT.

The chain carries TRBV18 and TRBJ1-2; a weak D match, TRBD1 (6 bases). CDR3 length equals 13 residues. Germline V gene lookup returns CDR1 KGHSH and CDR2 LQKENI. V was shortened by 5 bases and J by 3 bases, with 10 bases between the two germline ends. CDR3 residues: CASSNRVYYGYTF. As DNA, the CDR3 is TGTGCCAGCTCAAACAGGGTATACTATGGCTACACCTTC. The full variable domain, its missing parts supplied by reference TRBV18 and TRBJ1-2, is NAGVMQNPRHLVRRRGQEARLRCSPMKGHSHVYWYRQLPEEGLKFMVYLQKENIIDESGMPKERFSAEFPKEGPSILRIQQVVRGDSAAYFCASSNRVYYGYTFGSGTRLTVV.

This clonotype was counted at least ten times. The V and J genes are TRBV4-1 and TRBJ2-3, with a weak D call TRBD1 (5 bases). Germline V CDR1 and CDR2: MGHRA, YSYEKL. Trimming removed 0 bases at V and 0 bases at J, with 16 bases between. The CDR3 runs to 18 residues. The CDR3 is CASSQDLSTRTSTDTQYF. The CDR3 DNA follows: TGCGCCAGCAGCCAAGATTTGTCGACGCGGACAAGCACAGATACGCAGTATTTT.

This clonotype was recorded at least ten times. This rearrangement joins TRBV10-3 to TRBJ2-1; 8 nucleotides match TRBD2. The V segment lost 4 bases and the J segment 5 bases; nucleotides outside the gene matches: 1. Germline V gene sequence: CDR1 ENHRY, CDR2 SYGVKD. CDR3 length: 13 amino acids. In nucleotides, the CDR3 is TGTGCCATCAGTGCGGGACTAGACAATGAGCAGTTCTTC. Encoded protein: CAISAGLDNEQFF.

For the CDR3, the DNA is TGTGCCAGCGGGGTCAGGCCACAAGATCAGCCCCAGCATTTT. This translates into CASGVRPQDQPQHF. The chain uses TRBV2 and TRBJ1-5; D gene unclear. The CDR3 sequence is 14 residues long. Trimming removed 8 bases at V and 5 bases at J, with 16 bases between. In germline, CDR1 is SNHLY, CDR2 FYNNEI.

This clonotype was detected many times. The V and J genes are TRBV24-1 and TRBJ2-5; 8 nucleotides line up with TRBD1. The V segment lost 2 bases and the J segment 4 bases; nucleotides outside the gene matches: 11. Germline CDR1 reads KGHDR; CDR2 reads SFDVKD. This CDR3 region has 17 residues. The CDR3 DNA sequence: TGTGCCACCAGTGATTCCCCCTGGACAGGGAAAGGAGAGACCCAGTACTTC. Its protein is CATSDSPWTGKGETQYF.

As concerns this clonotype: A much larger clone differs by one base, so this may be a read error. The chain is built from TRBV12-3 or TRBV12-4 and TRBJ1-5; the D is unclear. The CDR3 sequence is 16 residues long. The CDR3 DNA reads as TGTGCCAGCAGTTTCGCCGGACTGAATAGCGATCAGCCCCAGCATTTT. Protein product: CASSFAGLNSDQPQHF.

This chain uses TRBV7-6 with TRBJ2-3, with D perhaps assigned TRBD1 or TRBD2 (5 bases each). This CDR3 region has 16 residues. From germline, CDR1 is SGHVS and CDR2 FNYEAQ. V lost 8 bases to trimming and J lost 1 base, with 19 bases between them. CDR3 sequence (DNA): TGTGCCAGCGGGAGAGGCCGGGACCTAGGCACAGATACGCAGTATTTT. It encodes CASGRGRDLGTDTQYF.

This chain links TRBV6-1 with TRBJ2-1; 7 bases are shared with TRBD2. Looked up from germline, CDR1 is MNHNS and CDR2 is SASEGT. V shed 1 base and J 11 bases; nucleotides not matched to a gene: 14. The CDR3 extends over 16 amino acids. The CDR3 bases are TGTGCCAGCAGTGAAGGGGGAGGTTTTGGGGGGGGTAAGCAGTTCTTC. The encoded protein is CASSEGGGFGGGKQFF.

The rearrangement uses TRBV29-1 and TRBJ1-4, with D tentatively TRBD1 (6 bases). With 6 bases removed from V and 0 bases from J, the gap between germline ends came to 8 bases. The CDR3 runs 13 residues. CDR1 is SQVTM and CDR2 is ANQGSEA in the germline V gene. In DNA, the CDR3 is TGCAGCGTAGGGACAACAACTAATGAAAAACTGTTTTTT. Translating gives CSVGTTTNEKLFF.

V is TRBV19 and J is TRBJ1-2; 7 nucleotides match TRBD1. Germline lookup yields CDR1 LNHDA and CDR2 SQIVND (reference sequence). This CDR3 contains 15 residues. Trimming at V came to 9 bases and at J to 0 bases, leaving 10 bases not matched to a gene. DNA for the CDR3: TGTGCCAGCGGGATCTCAGGGGGAGCTAACTATGGCTACACCTTC. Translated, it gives CASGISGGANYGYTF. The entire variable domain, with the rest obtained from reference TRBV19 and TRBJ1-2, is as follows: DGGITQSPKYLFRKEGQNVTLSCEQNLNHDAMYWYRQDPGQGLRLIYYSQIVNDFQKGDIAEGYSVSREKKESFPLTVTSAQKNPTAFYLCASGISGGANYGYTFGSGTRLTVV.

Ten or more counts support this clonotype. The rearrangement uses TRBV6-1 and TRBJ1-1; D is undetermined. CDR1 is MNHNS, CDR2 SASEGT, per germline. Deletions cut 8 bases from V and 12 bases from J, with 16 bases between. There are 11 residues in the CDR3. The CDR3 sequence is CASLRDMATFF. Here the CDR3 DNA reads TGTGCCAGCCTCCGGGATATGGCAACTTTCTTT.

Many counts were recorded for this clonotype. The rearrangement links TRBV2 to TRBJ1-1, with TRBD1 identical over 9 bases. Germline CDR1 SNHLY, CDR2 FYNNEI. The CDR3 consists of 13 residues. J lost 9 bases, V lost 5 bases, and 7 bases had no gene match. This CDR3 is CASSFPGQGQAFF. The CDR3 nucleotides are TGTGCCAGCAGTTTCCCGGGACAGGGACAAGCTTTCTTT.

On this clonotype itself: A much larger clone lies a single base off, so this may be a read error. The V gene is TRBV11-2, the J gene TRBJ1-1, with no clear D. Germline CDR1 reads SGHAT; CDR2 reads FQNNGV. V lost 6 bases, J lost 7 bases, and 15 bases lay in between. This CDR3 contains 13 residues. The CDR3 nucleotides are TGTGCCAGCAGTCCTCGTGCTGGGGTTGAAGCTTTCTTT. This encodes CASSPRAGVEAFF.

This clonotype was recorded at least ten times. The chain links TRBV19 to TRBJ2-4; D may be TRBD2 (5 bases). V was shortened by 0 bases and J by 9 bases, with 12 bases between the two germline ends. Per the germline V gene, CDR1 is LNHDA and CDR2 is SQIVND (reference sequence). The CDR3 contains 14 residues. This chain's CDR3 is CASSIETGVPIQYF. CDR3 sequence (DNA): TGTGCCAGTAGTATAGAGACCGGGGTACCCATTCAGTACTTC.

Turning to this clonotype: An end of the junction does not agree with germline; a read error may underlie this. Here the CDR3 DNA reads TGTGCCACCAGTGACTCGGGTAGGTTCTCTGAAGCTCTCTTC. Encoded protein: CATSDSGRFSEALF. This chain connects TRBV24-1 to TRBJ1-1; D is uncertain. CDR1 is KGHDR, CDR2 SFDVKD, per germline. The CDR3 totals 14 residues.

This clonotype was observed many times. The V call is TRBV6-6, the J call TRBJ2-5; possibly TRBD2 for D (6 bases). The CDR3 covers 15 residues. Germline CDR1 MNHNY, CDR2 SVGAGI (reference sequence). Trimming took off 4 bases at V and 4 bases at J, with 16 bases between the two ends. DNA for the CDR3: TGTGCCAGCAGTTCGGGGGACCTTAAAGGAGAGACCCAGTACTTC. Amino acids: CASSSGDLKGETQYF.

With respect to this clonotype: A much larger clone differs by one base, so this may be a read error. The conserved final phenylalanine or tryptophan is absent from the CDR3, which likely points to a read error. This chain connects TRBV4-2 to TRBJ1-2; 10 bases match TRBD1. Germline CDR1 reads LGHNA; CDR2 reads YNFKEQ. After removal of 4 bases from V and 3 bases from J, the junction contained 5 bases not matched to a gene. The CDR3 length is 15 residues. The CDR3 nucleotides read TGTGCCAGCAGCCTCCGGGACAGGGGCGACTATGGCTACACCCTC. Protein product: CASSLRDRGDYGYTL.